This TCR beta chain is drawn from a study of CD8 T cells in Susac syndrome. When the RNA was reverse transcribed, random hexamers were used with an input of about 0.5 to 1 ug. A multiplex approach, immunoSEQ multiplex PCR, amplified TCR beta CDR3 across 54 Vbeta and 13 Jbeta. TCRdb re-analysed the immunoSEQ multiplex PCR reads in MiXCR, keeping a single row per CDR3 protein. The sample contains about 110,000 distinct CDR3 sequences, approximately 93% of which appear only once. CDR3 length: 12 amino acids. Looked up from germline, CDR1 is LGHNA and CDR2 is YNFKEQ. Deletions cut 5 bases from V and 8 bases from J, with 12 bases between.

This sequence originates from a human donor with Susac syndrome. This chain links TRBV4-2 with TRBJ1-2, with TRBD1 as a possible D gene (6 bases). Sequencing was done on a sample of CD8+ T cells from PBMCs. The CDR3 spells CASSEDSEGYTF. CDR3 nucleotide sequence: TGTGCCAGCAGCGAGGACAGCGAGGGCTACACCTTC.